Detailed here is one T cell receptor beta chain. The data are from a study of blood T cell repertoires in COVID-19. Study context: From T cells, B-cell-depleted T cells, or PBMCs came the material, which was cDNA or gDNA.

Deletions cut 0 bases from V and 6 bases from J, with 15 bases between. Germline V gene lookup returns CDR1 SGHRS and CDR2 YFSETQ. This CDR3 contains 15 residues. Produced via immunoSEQ multiplex PCR; TCRdb's table is partial and in-frame only. The sample has about 120,000 clones; about nine tenths are singletons. The chain carries TRBV5-1 and TRBJ1-2, with no clear D. This receptor was identified in a man in his fifties with acute or convalescent COVID-19. The sequencing input was peripheral blood. The CDR3 DNA reads TGCGCCAGCAGCTTGGATTTATTCCGGGGTGATGGCTACACCTTC. Protein sequence: CASSLDLFRGDGYTF.